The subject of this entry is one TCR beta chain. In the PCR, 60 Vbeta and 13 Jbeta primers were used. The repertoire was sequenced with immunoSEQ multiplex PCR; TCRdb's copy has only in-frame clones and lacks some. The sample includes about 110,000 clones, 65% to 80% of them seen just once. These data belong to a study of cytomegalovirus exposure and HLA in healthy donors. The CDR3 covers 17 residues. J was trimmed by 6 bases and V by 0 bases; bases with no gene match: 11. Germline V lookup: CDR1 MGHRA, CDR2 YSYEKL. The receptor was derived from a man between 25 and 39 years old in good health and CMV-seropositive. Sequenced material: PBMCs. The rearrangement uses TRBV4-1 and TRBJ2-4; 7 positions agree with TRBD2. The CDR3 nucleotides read TGCGCCAGCAGCCAAGATGATACAGTTGGGGGGGGAAACATTCAGTACTTC. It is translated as CASSQDDTVGGGNIQYF.